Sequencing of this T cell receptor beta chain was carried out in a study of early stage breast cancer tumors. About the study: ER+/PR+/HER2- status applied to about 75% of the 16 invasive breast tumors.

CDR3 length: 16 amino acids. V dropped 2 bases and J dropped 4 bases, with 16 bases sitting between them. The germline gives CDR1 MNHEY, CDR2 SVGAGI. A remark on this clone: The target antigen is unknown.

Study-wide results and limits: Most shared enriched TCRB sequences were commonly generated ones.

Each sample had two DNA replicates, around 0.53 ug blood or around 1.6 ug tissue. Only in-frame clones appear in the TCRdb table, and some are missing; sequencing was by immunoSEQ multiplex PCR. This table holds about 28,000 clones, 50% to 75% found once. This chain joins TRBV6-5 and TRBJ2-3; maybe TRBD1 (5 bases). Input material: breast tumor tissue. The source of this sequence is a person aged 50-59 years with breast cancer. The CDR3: CASSYAGYGSSDTQYF. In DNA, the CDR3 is TGTGCCAGCAGTTACGCAGGGTACGGTTCATCAGATACGCAGTATTTT.